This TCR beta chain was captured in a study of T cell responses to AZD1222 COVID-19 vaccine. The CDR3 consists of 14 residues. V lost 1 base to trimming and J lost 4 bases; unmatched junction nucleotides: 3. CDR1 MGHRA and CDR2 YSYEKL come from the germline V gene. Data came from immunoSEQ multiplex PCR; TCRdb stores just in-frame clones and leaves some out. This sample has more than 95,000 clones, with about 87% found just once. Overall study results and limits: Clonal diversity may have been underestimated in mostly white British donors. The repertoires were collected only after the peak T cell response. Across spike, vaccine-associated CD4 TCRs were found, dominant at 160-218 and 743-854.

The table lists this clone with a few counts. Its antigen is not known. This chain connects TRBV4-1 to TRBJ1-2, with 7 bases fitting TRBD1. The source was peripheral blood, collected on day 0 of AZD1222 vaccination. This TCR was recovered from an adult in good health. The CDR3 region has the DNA TGCGCCAGCAGCCAAGGGGGACAGCCCTATGGCTACACCTTC. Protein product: CASSQGGQPYGYTF.